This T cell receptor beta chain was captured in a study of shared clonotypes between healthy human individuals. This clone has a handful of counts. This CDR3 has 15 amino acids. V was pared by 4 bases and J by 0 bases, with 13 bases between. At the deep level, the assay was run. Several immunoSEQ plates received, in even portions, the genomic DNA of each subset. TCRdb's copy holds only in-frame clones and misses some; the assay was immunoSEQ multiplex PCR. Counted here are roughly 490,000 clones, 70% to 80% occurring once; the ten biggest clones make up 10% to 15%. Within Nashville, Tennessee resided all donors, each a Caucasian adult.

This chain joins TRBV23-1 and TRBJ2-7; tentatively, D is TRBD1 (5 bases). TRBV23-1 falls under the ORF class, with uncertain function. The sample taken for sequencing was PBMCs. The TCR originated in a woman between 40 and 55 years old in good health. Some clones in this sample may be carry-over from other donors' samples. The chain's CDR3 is CASSREMTVSYEQYF. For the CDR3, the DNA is TGCGCCAGCAGTCGAGAGATGACAGTCTCCTACGAGCAGTACTTC.